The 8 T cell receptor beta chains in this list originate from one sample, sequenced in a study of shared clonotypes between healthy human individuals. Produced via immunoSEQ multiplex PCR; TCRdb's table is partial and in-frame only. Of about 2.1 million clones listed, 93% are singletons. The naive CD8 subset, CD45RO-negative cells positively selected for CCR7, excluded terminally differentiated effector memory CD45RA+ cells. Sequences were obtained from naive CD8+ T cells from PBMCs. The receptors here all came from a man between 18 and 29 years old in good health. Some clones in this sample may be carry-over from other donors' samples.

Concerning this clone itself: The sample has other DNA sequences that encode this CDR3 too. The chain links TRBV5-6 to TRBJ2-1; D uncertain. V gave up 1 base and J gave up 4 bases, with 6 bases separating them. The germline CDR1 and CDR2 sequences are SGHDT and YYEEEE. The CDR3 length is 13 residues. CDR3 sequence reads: CASSLTDYNEQFF. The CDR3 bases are TGTGCCAGCAGCTTGACAGATTACAATGAGCAGTTCTTC.

As DNA, the CDR3 is TGCGCCAGCAGCCAAGCCCGGGACAGAGAGACCCAGTACTTC. It translates to CASSQARDRETQYF. V gene TRBV4-1 combines with J gene TRBJ2-5, with 7 nucleotides matching TRBD1. The J segment lost 4 bases and the V segment lost 1 base, leaving 3 bases of the junction unmatched. In germline, CDR1 is MGHRA, CDR2 YSYEKL. The CDR3 extends over 14 amino acids.

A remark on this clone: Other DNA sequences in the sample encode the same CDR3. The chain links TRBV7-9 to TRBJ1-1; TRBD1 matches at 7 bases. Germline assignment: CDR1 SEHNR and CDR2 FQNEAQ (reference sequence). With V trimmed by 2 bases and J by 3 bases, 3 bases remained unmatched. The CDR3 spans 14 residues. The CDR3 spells CASSLWDRHTEAFF. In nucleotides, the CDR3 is TGTGCCAGCAGCTTATGGGACAGACACACTGAAGCTTTCTTT. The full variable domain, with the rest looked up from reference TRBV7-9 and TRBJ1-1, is DTGVSQNPRHKITKRGQNVTFRCDPISEHNRLYWYRQTLGQGPEFLTYFQNEAQLEKSRLLSDRFSAERPKGSFSTLEIQRTEQGDSAMYLCASSLWDRHTEAFFGQGTRLTVV.

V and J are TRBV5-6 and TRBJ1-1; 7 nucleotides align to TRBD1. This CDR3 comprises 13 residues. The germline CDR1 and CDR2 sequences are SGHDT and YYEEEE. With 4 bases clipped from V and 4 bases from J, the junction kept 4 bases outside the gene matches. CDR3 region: CASSPGQSTEAFF. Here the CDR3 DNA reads TGTGCCAGCAGCCCGGGACAGTCCACTGAAGCTTTCTTT. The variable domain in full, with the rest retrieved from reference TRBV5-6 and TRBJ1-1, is DAGVTQSPTHLIKTRGQQVTLRCSPKSGHDTVSWYQQALGQGPQFIFQYYEEEERQRGNFPDRFSGHQFPNYSSELNVNALLLGDSALYLCASSPGQSTEAFFGQGTRLTVV.

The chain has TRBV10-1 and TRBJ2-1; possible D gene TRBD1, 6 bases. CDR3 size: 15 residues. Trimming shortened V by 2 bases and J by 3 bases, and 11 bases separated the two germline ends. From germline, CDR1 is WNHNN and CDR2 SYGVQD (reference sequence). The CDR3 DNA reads TGCGCCAGCAGTGAGACCGGGACAAACTACAATGAGCAGTTCTTC. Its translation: CASSETGTNYNEQFF.

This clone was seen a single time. The CDR3 here is CAISETPRTGDWEKLFF. CDR3 DNA: TGTGCCATCAGTGAGACCCCTCGAACAGGGGATTGGGAAAAACTGTTTTTT. This sequence joins TRBV10-3 and TRBJ1-4, with 7 nucleotides matching TRBD1. Germline-derived CDR1 and CDR2 are ENHRY and SYGVKD. V lost 2 bases and J lost 8; bases outside the gene matches: 14. CDR3 length: 17 residues.

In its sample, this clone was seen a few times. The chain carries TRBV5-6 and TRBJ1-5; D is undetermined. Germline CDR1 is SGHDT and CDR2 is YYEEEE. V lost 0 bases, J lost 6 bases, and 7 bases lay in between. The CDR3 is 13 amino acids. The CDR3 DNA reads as TGTGCCAGCAGCTTGGAAGGGAGTCAGCCCCAGCATTTT. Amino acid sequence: CASSLEGSQPQHF.

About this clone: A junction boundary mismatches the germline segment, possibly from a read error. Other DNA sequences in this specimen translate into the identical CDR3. CDR3 bases: TGTGCCAGTAGTATTTCTACAACGAATGAAAAACTGTTTTTT. Translation gives CASSISTTNEKLFF. The chain is built from TRBV19 and TRBJ1-4; D unresolved. The CDR3 totals 14 residues. CDR1 LNHDA and CDR2 SQIVND come from the germline V gene (reference sequence). The variable domain in full, completed from reference TRBV19 and TRBJ1-4, reads DGGITQSPKYLFRKEGQNVTLSCEQNLNHDAMYWYRQDPGQGLRLIYYSQIVNDFQKGDIAEGYSVSREKKESFPLTVTSAQKNPTAFYLCASSISTTNEKLFFGSGTQLSVL.